This T cell receptor (beta chain) was identified during a study of shared clonotypes between healthy human individuals. On the study more broadly: Contributing individuals were a couple of females and a few males aged 18 to 49.

Original data processing: There were no quality scores in the junction-only immunoSEQ sequences, so filtering differed. Method: immunoSEQ multiplex PCR; TCRdb's copy keeps in-frame clones and lacks some. V and J calls and clone size come straight from that table; D and trimming were deduced from the DNA. Of some 2.3 million clones listed, approximately 93% are singletons. There are 15 residues in the CDR3. CDR1 is SGDLS and CDR2 is YYNGEE in the germline V gene. Germline trimming cut 4 bases from V and 0 bases from J; bases unmatched to any gene: 3. The chain has TRBV9 and TRBJ1-3; 8 positions match TRBD1. The clonotype was recovered from a man between 18 and 35 years old in good health. Some clones in this sample may be carry-over from other donors' samples. Sequences were obtained from naive CD4+ T cells from PBMCs. Subset: CD45RA+ positively selected. CDR3 DNA sequence: TGTGCCAGCAGCTCAACAGGGGGCTCTGGAAACACCATATATTTT. Translated, it gives CASSSTGGSGNTIYF. The whole variable domain, filled in from reference TRBV9 and TRBJ1-3, reads DSGVTQTPKHLITATGQRVTLRCSPRSGDLSVYWYQQSLDQGLQFLIQYYNGEERAKGNILERFSAQQFPDLHSELNLSSLELGDSALYFCASSSTGGSGNTIYFGEGSWLTVV.